These 30 T cell receptor beta chains were all obtained from the same sample, sequenced in a study of cytomegalovirus exposure and HLA in healthy donors. TCRdb's table, derived via immunoSEQ multiplex PCR, lists solely in-frame clones and lacks some. The repertoire holds more than 55,000 clones, with 89% as singletons. Sequencing was performed on PBMCs. These receptors came from a young woman in good health and CMV-seronegative.

CDR3 nucleotides: TGTGCCAGTAGTAATGCGGGTGTCAGCAATGAGCAGTTCTTC. Amino acids: CASSNAGVSNEQFF. This chain uses TRBV19 with TRBJ2-1, with D perhaps TRBD2 (5 bases). Germline V gives CDR1 LNHDA, CDR2 SQIVND (reference sequence). V lost 4 bases and J 6 bases, leaving 13 bases between the germline ends. The CDR3 contains 14 residues. Full variable domain (missing parts from reference TRBV19 and TRBJ2-1): DGGITQSPKYLFRKEGQNVTLSCEQNLNHDAMYWYRQDPGQGLRLIYYSQIVNDFQKGDIAEGYSVSREKKESFPLTVTSAQKNPTAFYLCASSNAGVSNEQFFGPGTRLTVL.

This chain uses TRBV19 with TRBJ2-2; tentatively, D is TRBD1 (5 bases). The CDR3 extends over 13 amino acids. CDR1 and CDR2 (germline): LNHDA, SQIVND (reference sequence). Trimming left V 4 bases short and J 6 bases short, with 9 bases between. CDR3 sequence: CASSNQGAGELFF. The CDR3 DNA reads as TGTGCCAGTAGTAACCAGGGTGCCGGGGAGCTGTTTTTT.

This sequence joins TRBV25-1 and TRBJ2-5, with TRBD2 identical over 14 bases. The CDR3 is 18 residues long. With 4 bases clipped from V and 4 bases from J, the junction kept 11 bases outside the gene matches. CDR1 MGHDK and CDR2 SYGVNS come from the germline V gene. The CDR3 is CASSALGTSGSWGETQYF. In DNA, the CDR3 is TGTGCCAGCAGTGCCCTCGGGACTAGCGGGAGTTGGGGAGAGACCCAGTACTTC.

CDR3 DNA: TGCGCCAGGGTGGGACAGGAAAACTACGAGCAGTACTTC. Amino acids: CARVGQENYEQYF. V and J are TRBV10-1 and TRBJ2-7, with TRBD1 identical over 8 bases. The V segment lost 9 bases and the J segment 3 bases; nucleotides outside the gene matches: 7. The germline V gene has CDR1 WNHNN and CDR2 SYGVQD (reference sequence). The CDR3 is 13 amino acids.

The V and J genes are TRBV19 and TRBJ2-1, with TRBD2 identical over 8 bases. CDR1 is LNHDA, CDR2 SQIVND, per germline (reference sequence). The CDR3 is 13 amino acids. The ends lost 3 bases at V and 7 bases at J; junction bases unmatched: 2. CDR3 DNA sequence: TGTGCCAGTAGTATTGGACTAGCAAATGAGCAGTTCTTC. This gives the protein CASSIGLANEQFF.

This chain links TRBV13 with TRBJ2-7; 8 positions match TRBD1. This CDR3 contains 13 residues. The ends lost 5 bases at V and 6 bases at J; junction bases unmatched: 6. Germline V gene lookup returns CDR1 PRHDT and CDR2 FYEKMQ (reference sequence). The CDR3 coding sequence is TGTGCCAGCAGCGCAGGCAGGGGGCGCGAGCAGTACTTC. It specifies CASSAGRGREQYF.

The chain couples TRBV11-2 to TRBJ1-4; D perhaps matches TRBD1 (5 bases). V was shortened by 5 bases and J by 4 bases, with 11 bases between the two germline ends. The CDR3 spans 14 residues. Germline lookup yields CDR1 SGHAT and CDR2 FQNNGV. The CDR3, as DNA: TGTGCCAGCAGCGCGTTGACAGTTAATGAAAAACTGTTTTTT. This encodes CASSALTVNEKLFF.

This clone was counted between two and nine times. The chain recombines TRBV28 with TRBJ2-7, with 7 bases aligning to TRBD2. The V gene end was trimmed by 6 bases and the J gene end by 9 bases; junction bases not matched to a gene: 8. The germline gives CDR1 MDHEN, CDR2 SYDVKM. There are 12 residues in the CDR3. The CDR3 DNA is TGTGCCAGCAGCGAGGTTCGCGGGGGGCAGTACTTC. It is translated as CASSEVRGGQYF.

J is TRBJ2-7 and V is TRBV19, with 12 bases that match TRBD2. The CDR3 consists of 15 residues. The germline V gene encodes CDR1 LNHDA and CDR2 SQIVND (reference sequence). The V and J ends lost 5 bases and 5 bases, in that order; junction bases with no gene match: 7. The CDR3 loop reads CASSQGLAGSNEQYF. Written as DNA, the CDR3 is TGTGCCAGTAGTCAGGGACTAGCGGGCTCGAACGAGCAGTACTTC.

The chain couples TRBV9 to TRBJ2-1; 16 bases map to TRBD2. Germline CDR1 reads SGDLS; CDR2 reads YYNGEE. The ends lost 0 bases at V and 2 bases at J; junction bases unmatched: 5. The length of the CDR3 is 19 residues. This CDR3 is CASSVGGLAGGITYNEQFF. The CDR3 DNA reads TGTGCCAGCAGCGTAGGGGGACTAGCGGGGGGGATAACCTACAATGAGCAGTTCTTC.

The chain couples TRBV5-5 to TRBJ2-1; D is perhaps TRBD2 (7 bases). Trimming stripped 4 bases from V and 8 bases from J, with 16 bases between. The CDR3 extends over 14 amino acids. Germline V gene lookup returns CDR1 SGHKS and CDR2 YYEKEE (reference sequence). CDR3: CASSLAQGRDEQFF. The CDR3 nucleotides read TGTGCCAGCAGCCTCGCGCAGGGGAGGGATGAGCAGTTCTTC.

The chain has TRBV6-5 and TRBJ1-6, with D tentatively TRBD1 (6 bases). Deletions cut 0 bases from V and 6 bases from J, with 12 bases between. Per germline, CDR1 MNHEY and CDR2 SVGAGI. The CDR3 length is 16 residues. In DNA form, the CDR3 reads TGTGCCAGCAGTTACTCGGGGGCGGTCAGTAATTCACCCCTCCACTTT. Its protein is CASSYSGAVSNSPLHF.

This clone was seen just once. The chain links TRBV11-1 to TRBJ1-1; the D gene is possibly TRBD1 (5 bases). V dropped 1 base and J dropped 2 bases, with 14 bases sitting between them. Germline V gene data show CDR1 as SGHAT and CDR2 as FQDESV (reference sequence). The CDR3 loop spans 16 amino acids. CDR3 protein: CASSLDGYGGNTEAFF. CDR3 in DNA: TGTGCCAGCAGCTTAGACGGGTACGGGGGAAACACTGAAGCTTTCTTT. Complete variable domain (other parts from reference TRBV11-1 and TRBJ1-1): EAEVAQSPRYKITEKSQAVAFWCDPISGHATLYWYRQILGQGPELLVQFQDESVVDDSQLPKDRFSAERLKGVDSTLKIQPAELGDSAMYLCASSLDGYGGNTEAFFGQGTRLTVV.

The J gene is TRBJ2-1, the V gene TRBV7-9, with D possibly being TRBD2 (6 bases). Per the germline V gene, CDR1 is SEHNR and CDR2 is FQNEAQ (reference sequence). The V gene lost 8 bases and the J gene lost 8 bases, with 10 bases spanning the gap. The CDR3 extends over 11 amino acids. CDR3 bases: TGTGCCAGCGGGACTCCTGATGAGCAGTTCTTC. Amino acid sequence: CASGTPDEQFF. The full variable domain, rest sourced from reference TRBV7-9 and TRBJ2-1, is DTGVSQNPRHKITKRGQNVTFRCDPISEHNRLYWYRQTLGQGPEFLTYFQNEAQLEKSRLLSDRFSAERPKGSFSTLEIQRTEQGDSAMYLCASGTPDEQFFGPGTRLTVL.

In this sample, this clone turned up once. The junction differs from germline at one of its ends, possibly a read error. The CDR3 DNA reads TGCGCCAGCAGCCAATACCGGACAGGGGGGTTCACCGGGGAGCTGTTTTTT. Translated, it gives CASSQYRTGGFTGELFF. The V call is TRBV23-1, the J call TRBJ2-2, with 10 bases fitting TRBD1. TRBV23-1 is classed as an ORF, of uncertain function. This CDR3 has 17 residues.

This chain connects TRBV6-5 to TRBJ2-5; 7 positions agree with TRBD1. The CDR3 consists of 13 residues. With 5 bases clipped from V and 2 bases from J, the junction kept 2 bases outside the gene matches. CDR1 and CDR2 from the germline V gene are MNHEY and SVGAGI. The CDR3 protein is CASSRDRQETQYF. The CDR3 DNA follows: TGTGCCAGCAGTCGGGACAGACAAGAGACCCAGTACTTC.

The chain employs TRBV27 and TRBJ1-2, with D maybe TRBD1 (6 bases). Germline CDR1 and CDR2: MNHEY and SMNVEV (reference sequence). The CDR3 runs 17 residues. V shed 1 base and J shed 4 bases, with 19 bases lying between them. Written as DNA, the CDR3 is TGTGCCAGCAGTTTATTCGGGGCGGGGGGCGCTAGCTATGGCTACACCTTC. Its protein product is CASSLFGAGGASYGYTF.

The rearrangement joins TRBV19 to TRBJ2-1; 11 bases line up with TRBD2. The CDR3 runs 17 residues. V trimming: 5 bases; J trimming: 4 bases; junction bases outside the gene matches: 10. Germline V gene data show CDR1 as LNHDA and CDR2 as SQIVND (reference sequence). Here the CDR3 reads CASSDGTGLAVYNEQFF. CDR3 DNA: TGTGCCAGTAGTGATGGTACGGGACTAGCGGTATACAATGAGCAGTTCTTC.

Only one count was recorded for this clone. The chain joins TRBV5-6 to TRBJ2-6; TRBD1 is a possible D gene (6 bases). CDR3 length: 15 amino acids. Trimming took off 4 bases at V and 0 bases at J, with 8 bases between the two ends. Germline CDR1 SGHDT, CDR2 YYEEEE. Written as DNA, the CDR3 is TGTGCCAGCAGCCTAGGGGGCTCTGGGGCCAACGTCCTGACTTTC. This sequence encodes CASSLGGSGANVLTF.

The J gene is TRBJ2-1, the V gene TRBV28; maybe TRBD1 (7 bases). V lost 8 bases to trimming and J lost 4 bases, with 15 bases between them. The CDR3 totals 14 residues. The germline V gene has CDR1 MDHEN and CDR2 SYDVKM. The chain's CDR3 is CASAGTVIYNEQFF. In nucleotides, the CDR3 is TGTGCCAGCGCGGGGACAGTGATATACAATGAGCAGTTCTTC.

The rearrangement uses TRBV18 and TRBJ1-6; D uncertain. The CDR3 is 13 amino acids. V dropped 7 bases and J dropped 0 bases, with 4 bases sitting between them. Per germline, CDR1 KGHSH and CDR2 LQKENI. CDR3 amino acids: CASFSSYNSPLHF. CDR3 sequence (DNA): TGTGCCAGCTTCAGCTCCTATAATTCACCCCTCCACTTT.

This rearrangement joins TRBV28 to TRBJ2-3, with a possible D match to TRBD1 (5 bases). The CDR3 is 13 residues long. Trimming removed 3 bases from V and 8 bases from J, with 12 bases in between. Germline-derived CDR1 and CDR2 are MDHEN and SYDVKM. The CDR3, as DNA: TGTGCCAGCAGTTTTGACACTGGGGCTACGCAGTATTTT. It yields the protein CASSFDTGATQYF. The full variable domain, rest sourced from reference TRBV28 and TRBJ2-3, is DVKVTQSSRYLVKRTGEKVFLECVQDMDHENMFWYRQDPGLGLRLIYFSYDVKMKEKGDIPEGYSVSREKKERFSLILESASTNQTSMYLCASSFDTGATQYFGPGTRLTVL.

V gene TRBV4-3 combines with J gene TRBJ2-2, with TRBD2 as a possible D gene (6 bases). The CDR3 is 16 amino acids. CDR1 is LGHNA and CDR2 is YSLEER in the germline V gene. The germline V and J ends were trimmed by 0 bases and 5 bases, with 13 bases remaining between them. This CDR3 is CASSQDGGSWTGELFF. CDR3 DNA sequence: TGCGCCAGCAGCCAAGATGGGGGGAGTTGGACCGGGGAGCTGTTTTTT.

This clone was detected only once. V and J are TRBV28 and TRBJ1-4; D remains unclear. The CDR3 loop spans 13 amino acids. V was clipped by 6 bases and J by 4 bases, with 9 bases between them. Germline CDR1 is MDHEN and CDR2 is SYDVKM. CDR3 sequence: CASRQSYNEKLFF. In DNA, the CDR3 is TGTGCCAGCAGACAGTCCTATAATGAAAAACTGTTTTTT.

The V call is TRBV7-8, the J call TRBJ2-2; 9 positions agree with TRBD2. Germline V CDR1 and CDR2: SGHVS, FQNEAQ. The CDR3 runs 15 residues. Unmatched junction bases numbered 5, after V lost 5 bases and J lost 4 bases. This CDR3 reads CASSEGTSSTGELFF. For the CDR3, the DNA is TGTGCCAGCAGCGAGGGGACTAGCAGCACCGGGGAGCTGTTTTTT.

The chain employs TRBV4-3 and TRBJ1-2, with TRBD1 matching 7 bases. CDR3 length: 19 residues. Germline CDR1 reads LGHNA; CDR2 reads YSLEER. After removal of 1 base from V and 1 base from J, the junction contained 15 bases not matched to a gene. The CDR3 nucleotides are TGCGCCAGCAGCCAAGGCACGGGGACAGAGTCAAGAGTTAACTATGGCTACACCTTC. Translation gives CASSQGTGTESRVNYGYTF.

This clone has just one count. The chain employs TRBV30 and TRBJ1-3; TRBD1 agrees at 10 bases. Trimming removed 7 bases from V and 0 bases from J; junction bases left unmatched: 12. Germline V gene data show CDR1 as GTSNPN and CDR2 as SVGIG (reference sequence). This CDR3 contains 17 residues. The CDR3 nucleotides read TGTGCCTCCCGGGGGGGACAGGGGTACGTCTCTGGAAACACCATATATTTT. Translating gives CASRGGQGYVSGNTIYF.

The V and J genes are TRBV2 and TRBJ2-6; 9 bases map to TRBD1. This CDR3 has 20 residues. J was trimmed by 0 bases and V by 3 bases; bases with no gene match: 12. From germline, CDR1 is SNHLY and CDR2 FYNNEI. The CDR3 nucleotides are TGTGCCAGCAGTGATTGGGGCTCCGGGACAGGGTCCTCTGGGGCCAACGTCCTGACTTTC. Its protein is CASSDWGSGTGSSGANVLTF.

This chain connects TRBV2 to TRBJ1-2; no reliable D call. The germline CDR1 and CDR2 sequences are SNHLY and FYNNEI. Trimming pared 3 bases from V and 2 bases from J, leaving 10 bases between. The CDR3 extends over 14 amino acids. CDR3 DNA: TGTGCCAGCAGTGAGATAAGACTAAACTATGGCTACACCTTC. This gives the protein CASSEIRLNYGYTF.

The chain links TRBV7-2 to TRBJ1-1, with no clear D. The V end was cut by 2 bases, the J end by 1 base, with 8 bases between. The CDR3 is 14 residues long. Germline V gene sequence: CDR1 SGHTA, CDR2 FQGNSA. The CDR3 DNA reads as TGTGCCAGCAGCTTAAGTAGCTGGAACACTGAAGCTTTCTTT. It specifies CASSLSSWNTEAFF.